The 18 T cell receptor beta chains below come from one sample, sequenced in a study of T cells expressing NK-cell markers. TCRdb re-called the 5' RACE reads; every CDR3 protein appears as one record, without DNA. Its table lists 250,000 or so distinct CDR3 sequences. The sequenced material came from blood T cells: a sorted CD56 or NKG2C T cell subset, CD4+ or CD8+ T cells, or bulk PBMC T cells (not recorded which). The receptors shown here come from a woman aged 18-69 years in good health.

The chain carries TRBV18 and TRBJ1-1; TCRdb's D call, TRBD1, is unchecked because there is no DNA. The CDR3 has 13 amino acids. Germline CDR1 is KGHSH and CDR2 is LQKENI. CDR3 residues: CASSPGAGTEAFF.

The chain's CDR3 is CASSLGGSRGAFF. The chain uses TRBV7-8 and TRBJ1-1; TCRdb selects TRBD1, and the lack of DNA leaves this call unchecked. Germline CDR1 SGHVS, CDR2 FQNEAQ. This CDR3 is 13 amino acids long.

This chain joins TRBV11-2 and TRBJ1-4; TCRdb indicates TRBD1, and absent DNA this call remains unverified. This CDR3 is 15 amino acids long. Germline loops: CDR1 SGHAT, CDR2 FQNNGV. CDR3 amino acids: CASSRSPGRDEKLFF.

The chain joins TRBV6-1 to TRBJ2-1. The CDR3 extends over 14 amino acids. Germline CDR1 reads MNHNS; CDR2 reads SASEGT. The CDR3 protein is CASGVGGSYNEQFF.

V and J are TRBV5-1 and TRBJ1-2. The CDR3 length is 12 residues. Germline-derived CDR1 and CDR2 are SGHRS and YFSETQ. Here the CDR3 reads CASSLDQDGYTF.

The chain is built from TRBV6-1 and TRBJ2-2; TCRdb picks TRBD1, but there is no DNA to check that call. The germline gives CDR1 MNHNS, CDR2 SASEGT. The CDR3 runs 16 residues. The CDR3 region is CASTEGQSFRTGELFF.

The chain is built from TRBV7-2 and TRBJ1-6; the D gene TCRdb calls, TRBD1, cannot be checked with no DNA. This CDR3 region has 15 residues. Germline lookup yields CDR1 SGHTA and CDR2 FQGNSA. The chain's CDR3 is CASSSPGRDNSPLHF. The full variable domain, in which reference TRBV7-2 and TRBJ1-6 provide the parts outside the CDR3, is GAGVSQSPSNKVTEKGKDVELRCDPISGHTALYWYRQSLGQGLEFLIYFQGNSAPDKSGLPSDRFSAERTGGSVSTLTIQRTQQEDSAVYLCASSSPGRDNSPLHFGNGTRLTVT.

V usage is TRBV7-2 and J usage is TRBJ2-1; as DNA is missing, the TRBD1 call by TCRdb cannot be tested. The CDR3 spans 14 residues. CDR1 and CDR2 from the germline V gene are SGHTA and FQGNSA. CDR3 amino acids: CASSFPDRNNEQFF.

The V and J genes are TRBV6-2 or TRBV6-3 and TRBJ2-7; as DNA is missing, the TRBD1 call by TCRdb cannot be tested. Germline lookup yields CDR1 MNHEY and CDR2 SVGEGT. CDR3 length: 15 residues. The CDR3 loop reads CASSYRDRSSYEQYF.

The chain has TRBV29-1 and TRBJ1-4; TCRdb proposes TRBD1, but this gene call is untestable without DNA. The CDR3 runs 12 residues. CDR1 SQVTM and CDR2 ANQGSEA come from the germline V gene. CDR3 loop: CSGRGGDEKLFF.

This sequence joins TRBV12-3 or TRBV12-4 and TRBJ2-7. The CDR3 sequence is 14 residues long. The CDR3 region is CASSLGRTTYEQYF.

This chain connects TRBV27 to TRBJ2-1; the TRBD2 assignment by TCRdb is unverifiable without DNA. The germline CDR1 and CDR2 sequences are MNHEY and SMNVEV (reference sequence). CDR3 length: 13 residues. This CDR3 reads CASSPRGRAEQFF.

The CDR3: CSARSQGTDTQYF. The chain uses TRBV20-1 and TRBJ2-3. The germline V gene encodes CDR1 DFQATT and CDR2 SNEGSKA (reference sequence). The CDR3 covers 13 residues.

The CDR3: CASSPQGGQNEKLFF. The chain joins TRBV4-3 to TRBJ1-4; TCRdb designates TRBD1, a call that cannot be tested without DNA. The CDR3 loop spans 15 amino acids. Looked up from germline, CDR1 is LGHNA and CDR2 is YSLEER.

This chain joins TRBV12-3 or TRBV12-4 and TRBJ1-5; TCRdb calls TRBD1, which cannot be checked without DNA. This CDR3 is 18 amino acids long. The CDR3 sequence: CASSTRTGAPYSNQPQHF.

The chain uses TRBV5-1 and TRBJ2-3; TCRdb's D gene call, TRBD2, goes unchecked for lack of DNA. The germline CDR1 and CDR2 sequences are SGHRS and YFSETQ. The CDR3 covers 15 residues. The CDR3 region is CASSLVSSGIDTQYF. The full variable domain, in which reference TRBV5-1 and TRBJ2-3 provide the parts outside the CDR3, is KAGVTQTPRYLIKTRGQQVTLSCSPISGHRSVSWYQQTPGQGLQFLFEYFSETQRNKGNFPGRFSGRQFSNSRSEMNVSTLELGDSALYLCASSLVSSGIDTQYFGPGTRLTVL.

The chain combines TRBV4-2 with TRBJ2-5; TCRdb reports TRBD1, a call that lacks DNA to check it against. Per germline, CDR1 LGHNA and CDR2 YNFKEQ. CDR3 length: 15 amino acids. CDR3: CASSQEGGARETQYF.

The V call is TRBV4-3, the J call TRBJ2-7. The length of the CDR3 is 13 residues. Germline assignment: CDR1 LGHNA and CDR2 YSLEER. The CDR3 loop reads CASSQDLDNEQYF.